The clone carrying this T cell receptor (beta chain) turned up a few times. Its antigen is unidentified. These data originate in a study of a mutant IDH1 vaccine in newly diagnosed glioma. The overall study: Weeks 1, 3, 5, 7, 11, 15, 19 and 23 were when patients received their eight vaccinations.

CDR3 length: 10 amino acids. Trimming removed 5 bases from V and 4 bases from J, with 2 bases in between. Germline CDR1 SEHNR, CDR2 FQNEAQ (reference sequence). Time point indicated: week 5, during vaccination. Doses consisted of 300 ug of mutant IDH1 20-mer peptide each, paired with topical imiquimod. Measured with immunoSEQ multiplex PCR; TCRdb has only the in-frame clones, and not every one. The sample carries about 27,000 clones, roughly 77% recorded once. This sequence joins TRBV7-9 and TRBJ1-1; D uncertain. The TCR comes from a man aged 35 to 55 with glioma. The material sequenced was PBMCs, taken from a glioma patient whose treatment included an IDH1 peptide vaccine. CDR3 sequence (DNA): TGTGCCAGCAGCCTCACTGAAGCTTTCTTT. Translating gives CASSLTEAFF.